This TCR beta chain was identified in a study of blood T cell repertoires in COVID-19. As for the study in general: In each case, the material was cDNA or gDNA derived from T cells, B-cell-depleted T cells, or PBMCs.

This clone appeared a single time. The Seattle patients joined while their infection was active and were tracked longitudinally afterward. Trimming removed 3 bases at V and 0 bases at J, with 18 bases between. The CDR3 extends over 19 amino acids. Germline CDR1 KGHSH, CDR2 LQKENI. In the study's own analysis: Amplified reference gene primers provided the basis for estimating nucleated cell counts. The method was immunoSEQ multiplex PCR; TCRdb's version includes in-frame clones alone and lacks a portion of them. D and trimming come from the DNA, and the V and J calls and clone size come from that table. The sample has roughly 200,000 clones; roughly four fifths are singletons.

The chain combines TRBV18 with TRBJ2-6; tentatively, D is TRBD2 (5 bases). The sequenced sample consisted of peripheral blood. This clonotype was obtained from a woman aged 40 to 50 with COVID-19, enrolled during active disease. CDR3 sequence reads: CASSPFAGLPNSGANVLTF. DNA of the CDR3: TGTGCCAGCTCACCGTTCGCCGGACTCCCGAACTCTGGGGCCAACGTCCTGACTTTC. Drawing the rest from reference TRBV18 and TRBJ2-6, the complete variable domain is NAGVMQNPRHLVRRRGQEARLRCSPMKGHSHVYWYRQLPEEGLKFMVYLQKENIIDESGMPKERFSAEFPKEGPSILRIQQVVRGDSAAYFCASSPFAGLPNSGANVLTFGAGSRLTVL.